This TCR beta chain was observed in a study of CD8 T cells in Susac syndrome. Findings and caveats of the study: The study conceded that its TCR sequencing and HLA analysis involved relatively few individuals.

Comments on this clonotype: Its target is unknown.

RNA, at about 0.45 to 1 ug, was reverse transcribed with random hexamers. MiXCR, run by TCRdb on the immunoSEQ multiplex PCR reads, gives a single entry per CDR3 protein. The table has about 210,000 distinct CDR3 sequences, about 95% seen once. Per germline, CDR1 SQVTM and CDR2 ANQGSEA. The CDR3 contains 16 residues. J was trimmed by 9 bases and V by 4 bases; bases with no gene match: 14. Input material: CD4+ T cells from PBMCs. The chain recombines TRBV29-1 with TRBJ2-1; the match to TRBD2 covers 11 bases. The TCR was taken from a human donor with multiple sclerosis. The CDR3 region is CSVVAGGPSNRFEQFF. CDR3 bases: TGCAGCGTTGTAGCGGGAGGGCCCAGTAATCGGTTTGAGCAGTTCTTC.